The clone carrying this T cell receptor (beta chain) has just a few counts. This specimen belongs to a study of blood T cell repertoires in COVID-19. Per germline, CDR1 LGHDT and CDR2 YNNKEL (reference sequence). Trimming cost V 0 bases and J 2 bases, with 5 bases left between them. There are 13 residues in the CDR3. The table came from immunoSEQ multiplex PCR; TCRdb's copy has only in-frame clones and leaves some out. The sample lists 200,000 to 250,000 clones, about 80% occurring once. Sequencing was performed on peripheral blood. The clonotype was recovered from a woman older than 75 with active or convalescent COVID-19. V and J are TRBV3-1 (or the pseudogene TRBV3-2) and TRBJ2-7; no clear D. In DNA form, the CDR3 reads TGTGCCAGCAGCCAAGACCCGGCCTACGAGCAGTACTTC. Translation gives CASSQDPAYEQYF.